These T cell receptor beta chains were read from a single sample in a study of blood T cells in healthy people across ages. TCRdb independently ran MiXCR on the 5' RACE reads; one entry per CDR3 protein. The sample includes around 500,000 distinct CDR3 sequences, around 50% of them seen just once. The sample taken for sequencing was blood. Receptor source: a man at least 80 years old in good health. Both conserved end residues are part of each CDR3. Fields, in order: V gene, CDR3 protein.

TRBV15,CATSRGTYETQYF
TRBV7-2,CASSPSPGLRYEQYF
TRBV12-3/TRBV12-4,CASRPSPYEQYF
TRBV7-9,CASSPKPGQRTEAFF
TRBV7-2,CASSWTSGSGYEQYF
TRBV6-5,CASSLGTAETQYF
TRBV29-1,CSLGGDTQYF
TRBV5-1,CASSLEGLAGYEQFF
TRBV15,CATSRDPGGGTQYF
TRBV5-1,CASSLDAGGHNEQFF
TRBV9,CASSPGLETQYF
TRBV7-9,CASSRETGQPQHF
TRBV4-3,CASSHQTGLSYGYTF